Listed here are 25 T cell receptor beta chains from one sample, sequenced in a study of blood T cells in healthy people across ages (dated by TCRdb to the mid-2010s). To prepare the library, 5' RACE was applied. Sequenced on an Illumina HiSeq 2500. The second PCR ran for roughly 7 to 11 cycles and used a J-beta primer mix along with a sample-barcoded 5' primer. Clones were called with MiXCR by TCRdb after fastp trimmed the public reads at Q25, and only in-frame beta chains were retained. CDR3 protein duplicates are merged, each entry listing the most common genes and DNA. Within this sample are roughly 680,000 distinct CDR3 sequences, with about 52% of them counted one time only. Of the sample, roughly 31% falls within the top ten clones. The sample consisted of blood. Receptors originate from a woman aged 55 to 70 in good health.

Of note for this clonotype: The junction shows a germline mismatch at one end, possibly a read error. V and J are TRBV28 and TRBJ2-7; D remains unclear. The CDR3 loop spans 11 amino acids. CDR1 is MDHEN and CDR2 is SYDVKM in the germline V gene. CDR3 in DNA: TGTGCCGGCAGGACCTACTACGAGCAGTACTTC. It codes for CAGRTYYEQYF.

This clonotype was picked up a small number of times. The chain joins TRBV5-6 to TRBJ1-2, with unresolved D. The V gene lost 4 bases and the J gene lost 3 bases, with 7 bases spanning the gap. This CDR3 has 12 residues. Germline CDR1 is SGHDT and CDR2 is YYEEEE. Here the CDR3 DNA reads TGTGCCAGCAGCCTAGATGACTATGGCTACACCTTC. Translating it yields CASSLDDYGYTF.

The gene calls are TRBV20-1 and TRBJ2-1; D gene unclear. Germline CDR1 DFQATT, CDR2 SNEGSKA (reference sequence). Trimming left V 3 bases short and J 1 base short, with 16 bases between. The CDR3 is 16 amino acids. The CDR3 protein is CSARGRAALSYNEQFF. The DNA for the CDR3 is TGCAGTGCTAGGGGCCGGGCGGCTCTATCCTACAATGAGCAGTTCTTC.

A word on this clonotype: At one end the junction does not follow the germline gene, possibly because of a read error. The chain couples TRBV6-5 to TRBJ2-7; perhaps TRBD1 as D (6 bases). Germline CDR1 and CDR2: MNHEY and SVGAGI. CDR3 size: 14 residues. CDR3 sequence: CASSLQGRPNEQYF. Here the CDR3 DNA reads TGTGCAAGCAGTTTACAGGGTCGACCTAACGAGCAGTACTTC.

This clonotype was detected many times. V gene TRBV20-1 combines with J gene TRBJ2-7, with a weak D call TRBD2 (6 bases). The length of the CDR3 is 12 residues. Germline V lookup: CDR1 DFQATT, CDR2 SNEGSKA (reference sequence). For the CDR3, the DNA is TGCAGGGGGGTCCGGGGGTCCTACGAGCAGTACTTC. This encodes CRGVRGSYEQYF.

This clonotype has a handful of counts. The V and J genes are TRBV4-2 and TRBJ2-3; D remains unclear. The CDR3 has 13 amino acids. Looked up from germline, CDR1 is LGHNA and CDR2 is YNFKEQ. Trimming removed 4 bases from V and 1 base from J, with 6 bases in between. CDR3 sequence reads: CASSPRGTDTQYF. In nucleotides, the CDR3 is TGTGCCAGCAGCCCACGAGGCACAGATACGCAGTATTTT.

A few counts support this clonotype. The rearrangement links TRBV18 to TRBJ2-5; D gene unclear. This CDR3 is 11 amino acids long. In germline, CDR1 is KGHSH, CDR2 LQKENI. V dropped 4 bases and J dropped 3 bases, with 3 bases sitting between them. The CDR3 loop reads CASSRKETQYF. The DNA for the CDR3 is TGTGCCAGCTCACGAAAAGAGACCCAGTACTTC.

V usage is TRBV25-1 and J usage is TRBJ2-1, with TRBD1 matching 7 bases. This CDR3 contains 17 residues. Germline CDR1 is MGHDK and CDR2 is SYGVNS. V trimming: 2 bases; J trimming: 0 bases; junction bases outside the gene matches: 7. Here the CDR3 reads CASSEAFPGGSYNEQFF. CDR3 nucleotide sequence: TGTGCCAGCAGTGAAGCTTTTCCAGGGGGCTCCTACAATGAGCAGTTCTTC.

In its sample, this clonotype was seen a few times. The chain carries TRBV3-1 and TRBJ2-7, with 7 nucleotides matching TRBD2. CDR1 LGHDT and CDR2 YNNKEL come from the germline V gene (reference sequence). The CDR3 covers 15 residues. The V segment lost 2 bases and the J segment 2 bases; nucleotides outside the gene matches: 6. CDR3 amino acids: CASSQSGGRAYEQYF. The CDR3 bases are TGTGCCAGCAGCCAAAGTGGCGGGAGAGCCTACGAGCAGTACTTC.

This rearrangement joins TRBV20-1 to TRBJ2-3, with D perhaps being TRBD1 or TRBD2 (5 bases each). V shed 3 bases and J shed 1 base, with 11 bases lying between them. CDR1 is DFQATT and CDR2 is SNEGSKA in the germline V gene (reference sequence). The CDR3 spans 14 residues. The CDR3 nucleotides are TGCAGTGCTAGGGGGGAACGGGGCACAGATACGCAGTATTTT. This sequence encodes CSARGERGTDTQYF.

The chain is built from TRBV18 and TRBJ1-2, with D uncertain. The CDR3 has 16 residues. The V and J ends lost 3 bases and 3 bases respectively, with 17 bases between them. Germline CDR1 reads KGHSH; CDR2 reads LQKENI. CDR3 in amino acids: CASSPKREIEDYGYTF. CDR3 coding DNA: TGTGCCAGCTCACCTAAGAGGGAGATAGAAGACTATGGCTACACCTTC.

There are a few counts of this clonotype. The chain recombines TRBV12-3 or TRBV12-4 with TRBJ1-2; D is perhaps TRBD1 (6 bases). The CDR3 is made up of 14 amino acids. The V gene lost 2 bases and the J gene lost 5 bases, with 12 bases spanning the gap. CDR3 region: CASSLNRVVYGYTF. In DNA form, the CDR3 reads TGTGCCAGCAGTTTAAACAGGGTGGTGTATGGCTACACCTTC.

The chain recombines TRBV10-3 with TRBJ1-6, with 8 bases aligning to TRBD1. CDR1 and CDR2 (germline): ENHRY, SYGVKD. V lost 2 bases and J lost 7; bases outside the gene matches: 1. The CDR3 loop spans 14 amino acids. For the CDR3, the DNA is TGTGCCATCAGTGAGACAGGGGGGAATTCACCCCTCCACTTT. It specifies CAISETGGNSPLHF.

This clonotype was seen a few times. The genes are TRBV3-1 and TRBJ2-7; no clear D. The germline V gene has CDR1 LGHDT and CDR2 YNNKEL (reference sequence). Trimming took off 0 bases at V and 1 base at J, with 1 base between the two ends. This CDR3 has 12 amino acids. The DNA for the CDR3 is TGTGCCAGCAGCCAAGAGTCCTACGAGCAGTACTTC. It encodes CASSQESYEQYF.

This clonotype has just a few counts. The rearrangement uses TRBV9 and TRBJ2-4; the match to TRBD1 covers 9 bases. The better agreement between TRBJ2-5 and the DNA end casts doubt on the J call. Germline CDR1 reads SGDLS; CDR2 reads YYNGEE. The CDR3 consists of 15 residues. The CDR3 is CASSVSTGGGETQYF. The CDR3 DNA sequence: TGTGCCAGCAGCGTCAGTACAGGGGGCGGGGAGACCCAGTACTTC.

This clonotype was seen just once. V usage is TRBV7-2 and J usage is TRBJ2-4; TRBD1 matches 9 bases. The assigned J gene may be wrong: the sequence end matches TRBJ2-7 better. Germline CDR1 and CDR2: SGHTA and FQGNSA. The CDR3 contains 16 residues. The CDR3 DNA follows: TGTGCCAGCAGTGAGTACAGGGGGCTTTGGAATTACGAGCAGTACTTC. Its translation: CASSEYRGLWNYEQYF.

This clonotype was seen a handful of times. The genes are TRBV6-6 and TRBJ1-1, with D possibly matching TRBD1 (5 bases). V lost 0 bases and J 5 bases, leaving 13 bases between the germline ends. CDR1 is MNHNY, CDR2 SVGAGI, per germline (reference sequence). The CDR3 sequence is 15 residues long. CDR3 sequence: CASSYSRGVGTEAFF. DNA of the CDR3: TGTGCCAGCAGTTACTCGAGAGGGGTTGGTACTGAAGCTTTCTTT.

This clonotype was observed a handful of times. CDR3 sequence: CASSDQRTGRLSPLHF. CDR3 DNA sequence: TGTGCCAGCAGCGACCAACGGACAGGGCGTTTATCACCCCTCCACTTT. This chain links TRBV9 with TRBJ1-6, with TRBD1 matching 8 bases. Losses at the gene ends were 3 bases for V and 10 bases for J; bases not matched to a gene: 12. The CDR3 runs 16 residues. Germline V gives CDR1 SGDLS, CDR2 YYNGEE.

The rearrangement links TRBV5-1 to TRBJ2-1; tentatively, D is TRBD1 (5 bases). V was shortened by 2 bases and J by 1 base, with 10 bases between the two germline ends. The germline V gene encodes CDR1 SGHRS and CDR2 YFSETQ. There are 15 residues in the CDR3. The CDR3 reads CASSFNAGSYNEQFF. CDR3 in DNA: TGCGCCAGCAGCTTTAATGCAGGGTCCTACAATGAGCAGTTCTTC.

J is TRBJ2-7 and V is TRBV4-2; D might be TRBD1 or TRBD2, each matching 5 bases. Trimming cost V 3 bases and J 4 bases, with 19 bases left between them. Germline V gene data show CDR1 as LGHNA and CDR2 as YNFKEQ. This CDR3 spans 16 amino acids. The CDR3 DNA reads TGTGCCAGCAGCCAGGTGGACCGGGACCACTCTTACGAGCAGTACTTC. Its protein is CASSQVDRDHSYEQYF.

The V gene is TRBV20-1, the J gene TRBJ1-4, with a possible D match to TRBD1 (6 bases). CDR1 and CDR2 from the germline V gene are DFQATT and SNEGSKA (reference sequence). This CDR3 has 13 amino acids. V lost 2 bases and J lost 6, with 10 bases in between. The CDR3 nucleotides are TGCAGTGCTAGACGACAGGTAGATGAAAAACTGTTTTTT. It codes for CSARRQVDEKLFF.

In DNA form, the CDR3 reads TGTGCCAGCAGTGACGGGCAGACTTATCAGCCCCAGCATTTT. This encodes CASSDGQTYQPQHF. The chain uses TRBV6-2 or TRBV6-3 and TRBJ1-5; D remains unclear. CDR3 length: 14 amino acids. The V and J ends lost 5 bases and 5 bases respectively, with 13 bases between them. Germline CDR1 reads MNHEY; CDR2 reads SVGEGT.

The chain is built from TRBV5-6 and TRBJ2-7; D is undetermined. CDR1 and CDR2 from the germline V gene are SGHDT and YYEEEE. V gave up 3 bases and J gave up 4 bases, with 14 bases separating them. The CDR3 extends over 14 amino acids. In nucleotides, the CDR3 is TGTGCCAGCAGCTCGCCCACGGACGGTTACGAGCAGTACTTC. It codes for CASSSPTDGYEQYF.

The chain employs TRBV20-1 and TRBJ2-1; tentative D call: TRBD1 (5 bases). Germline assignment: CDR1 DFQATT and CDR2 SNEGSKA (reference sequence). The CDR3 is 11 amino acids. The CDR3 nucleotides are TGCAGGGCTCGACAGTACAATGAGCAGTTCTTC. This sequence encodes CRARQYNEQFF.

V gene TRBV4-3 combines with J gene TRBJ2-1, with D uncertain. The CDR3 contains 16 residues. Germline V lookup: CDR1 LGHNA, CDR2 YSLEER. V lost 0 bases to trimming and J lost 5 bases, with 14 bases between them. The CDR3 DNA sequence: TGCGCCAGCAGCCAAGAGCCAGCGTCAGGACACAATGAGCAGTTCTTC. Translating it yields CASSQEPASGHNEQFF.